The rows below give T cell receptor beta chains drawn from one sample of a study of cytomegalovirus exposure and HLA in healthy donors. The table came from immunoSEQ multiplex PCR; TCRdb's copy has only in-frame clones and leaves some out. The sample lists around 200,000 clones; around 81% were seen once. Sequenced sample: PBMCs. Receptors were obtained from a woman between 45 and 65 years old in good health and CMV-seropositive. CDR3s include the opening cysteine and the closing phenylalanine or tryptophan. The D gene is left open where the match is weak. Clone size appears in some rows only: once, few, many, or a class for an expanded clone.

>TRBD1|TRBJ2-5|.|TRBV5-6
TGTGCCAGCAGCTTGGGACAGGGGGGGACCCAGTACTTC
CASSLGQGGTQYF
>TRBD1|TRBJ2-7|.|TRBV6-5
TGTGCCAGCACCACCGACAGGGGATTTAGGAGCGAGCAGTACTTC
CASTTDRGFRSEQYF
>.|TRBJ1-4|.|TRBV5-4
TGTGCCAGCAGCTTGAGCAGGAATGAAAAACTGTTTTTT
CASSLSRNEKLFF
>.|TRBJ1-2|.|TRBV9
TGTGCCAGCAGCCGCGACTATGGCTACACCTTC
CASSRDYGYTF
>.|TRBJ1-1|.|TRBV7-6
TGTGCCAGCGGAAGGAACCGGGGGGAAAGTGGAGCTTTCTTT
CASGRNRGESGAFF
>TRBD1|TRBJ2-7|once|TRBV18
TGTGCCAGCTCACCCGGACAGGCCTCCTACGAGCAGTACTTC
CASSPGQASYEQYF
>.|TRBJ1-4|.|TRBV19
TGTGCCAGTAGTAACCGACAGAGTAATGAAAAACTGTTTTTT
CASSNRQSNEKLFF
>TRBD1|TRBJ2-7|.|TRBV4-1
TGCGCCAGCAGCCATCACGGGACAGGGGCCTTCTACGAGCAGTACTTC
CASSHHGTGAFYEQYF
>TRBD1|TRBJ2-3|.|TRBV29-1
TGCAGCGTTGAAACAACAGGGGGAGATACGCAGTATTTT
CSVETTGGDTQYF
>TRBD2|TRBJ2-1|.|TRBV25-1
TGTGCCAGCAGTGAATCGGCGGGGGGGTGGAATGAGCAGTTCTTC
CASSESAGGWNEQFF
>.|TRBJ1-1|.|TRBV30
TGTGCCTGGAACAGACTGAACACTGAAGCTTTCTTT
CAWNRLNTEAFF
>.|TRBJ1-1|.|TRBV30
TGTGCCTGGAGTGTAGTCGATAGGGGCACTGAAGCTTTCTTT
CAWSVVDRGTEAFF
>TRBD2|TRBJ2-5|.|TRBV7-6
TGTGCCAGCAGCCTGGGCCTAGCGGGGGCGGGAGAGACCCAGTACTTC
CASSLGLAGAGETQYF
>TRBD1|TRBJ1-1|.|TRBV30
TGTGCCTGGAGGGGGGCCAGGGGGTGGACTGAAGCTTTCTTT
CAWRGARGWTEAFF
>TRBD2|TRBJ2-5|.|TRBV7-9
TGCGCCAGCAGCTTCTCTATTTTGCTAGCGGGGGGTAAAGAGACCCAGTACTTC
CASSFSILLAGGKETQYF
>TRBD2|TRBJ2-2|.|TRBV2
TGTGCCAGCAGTTCACCGGGACTAACTACGTTCGCGAACACCGGGGAGCTGTTTTTT
CASSSPGLTTFANTGELFF
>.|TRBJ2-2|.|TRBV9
TGTGCCAGCAGCCCTGGGGGGTACACCGGGGAGCTGTTTTTT
CASSPGGYTGELFF
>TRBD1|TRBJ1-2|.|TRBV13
TGTGCCAGCAGCCCCCTGCAGGGGGGCCTCTATGGCTACACCTTC
CASSPLQGGLYGYTF
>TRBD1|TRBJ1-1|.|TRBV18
TGTGCCAGCTCACGTCGGGACAGGAACACTGAAGCTTTCTTT
CASSRRDRNTEAFF
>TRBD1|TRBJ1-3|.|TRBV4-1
TGCGCCAGCAGCCAAGGGACAGGGGATTTCTCTGGAAACACCATATATTTT
CASSQGTGDFSGNTIYF
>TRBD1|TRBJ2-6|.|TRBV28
TGTGCCAGCAGCCACAGATCAGGGGGCTCTGGGGCCAACGTCCTGACTTTC
CASSHRSGGSGANVLTF
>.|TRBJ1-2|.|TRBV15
TGTGCCACCAGCAGAGGCCAGGCTTACTATGGCTACACCTTC
CATSRGQAYYGYTF
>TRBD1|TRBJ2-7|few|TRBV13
TGTGCCAGCAGCTTAGTATTTGGGGGGACAGGGAGCTCCTACGAGCAGTACTTC
CASSLVFGGTGSSYEQYF
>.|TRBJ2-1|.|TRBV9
TGTGCCAGCAGCGTACTAGCTCGGGCCTACAATGAGCAGTTCTTC
CASSVLARAYNEQFF
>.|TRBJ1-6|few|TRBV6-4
TGTGCCAGCAGTGACTCAGCCGGGGGGGGGTCACCCCTCCACTTT
CASSDSAGGGSPLHF
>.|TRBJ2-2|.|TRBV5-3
TGTGCCAGAAGCTTGATCCGGCGACAGGCGGCCGAGTTGGGGTTGAGAACCGGGGAGCTGTTTTTT
CARSLIRRQAAELGLRTGELFF
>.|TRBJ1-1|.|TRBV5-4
TGTGCCAGCAGCTTGGCCATTTCAGGGCTGCTGAACACTGAAGCTTTCTTT
CASSLAISGLLNTEAFF
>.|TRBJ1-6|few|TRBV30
TGTGCCTGGAGTCCGGCCCGAGGTTCACCCCTCCACTTT
CAWSPARGSPLHF
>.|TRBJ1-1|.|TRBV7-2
TGTGCCAGCAGCCGGGGGATTAGCACTGAAGCTTTCTTT
CASSRGISTEAFF
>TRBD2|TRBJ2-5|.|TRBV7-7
TGTGCCAGCAGCTCCGGGGGGGGTGGAGAGACCCAGTACTTC
CASSSGGGGETQYF
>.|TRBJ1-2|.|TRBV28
TGTGCCAGCAGTTTACCGAGGTCCTCAGGAGGGCTATATGGCTACACCTTC
CASSLPRSSGGLYGYTF
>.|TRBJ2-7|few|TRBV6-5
TGTGCCAGCAGTTCCACTAGCACCTACGAGCAGTACTTC
CASSSTSTYEQYF
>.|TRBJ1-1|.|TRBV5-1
TGCGCCAGCCGAAACCCCCAGGGAACTGAAGCTTTCTTT
CASRNPQGTEAFF
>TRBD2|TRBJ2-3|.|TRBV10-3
TGTGCCATCAGTGAGTCGAATAGCGGGGGGTTCACAGATACGCAGTATTTT
CAISESNSGGFTDTQYF
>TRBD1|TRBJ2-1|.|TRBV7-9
TGTGCCAGCAGCTTCGGACAGGGCTACAATGAGCAGTTCTTC
CASSFGQGYNEQFF
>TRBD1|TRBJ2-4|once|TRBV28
TGTGCCAGCAGTCCGCCACGACAGGGGACGGACATTCAGTACTTC
CASSPPRQGTDIQYF
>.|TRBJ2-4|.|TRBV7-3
TGTGCCAGCAGCGTAGCGGGACAGGGTGACATTCAGTACTTC
CASSVAGQGDIQYF
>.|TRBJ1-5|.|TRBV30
TGTGCTTTAAGTCAGGGTTTTTCGCCCCAGCATTTT
CALSQGFSPQHF
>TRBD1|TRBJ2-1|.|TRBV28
TGTGCCAGTGGGGTGGCAGGGGGTTCCAATGAGCAGTTCTTC
CASGVAGGSNEQFF
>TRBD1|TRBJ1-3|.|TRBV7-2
TGTGCCAGCAGCTTGGCCGGGACAGCCTCTGGAAACACCATATATTTT
CASSLAGTASGNTIYF
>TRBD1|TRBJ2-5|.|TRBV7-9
TGTGCCAGCAGCTTAGAGGGGACAGGGGGCAATTGGAAGACCCAGTACTTC
CASSLEGTGGNWKTQYF
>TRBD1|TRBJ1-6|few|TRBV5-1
TGCGCCAGCAGCGTGACAGGGGGCAATTCACCCCTCCACTTT
CASSVTGGNSPLHF
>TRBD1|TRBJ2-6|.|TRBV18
TGTGCCAGCTCACCCACGCTCGGGACAGGTCACTCTGGGGCCAACGTCCTGACTTTC
CASSPTLGTGHSGANVLTF